The rows below give T cell receptor beta chains drawn from one sample of a study of shared T cell receptors in the human thymus. Sequenced by immunoSEQ multiplex PCR; TCRdb stores in-frame clones only, minus some. The sample holds about 660,000 clones, approximately 87% seen once. These data were also reused for a study on human thymus T cells.

Sequencing was carried out using thymocytes. Receptor source: a boy younger than two with a congenital heart defect. The CDR3 runs from the conserved cysteine through the conserved F or W. The order of the fields is V gene, D gene, clone size, J gene, CDR3 protein, CDR3 DNA. A D gene is named only where the DNA matches it firmly. Clone sizes are given selectively: once, few, many, or a class where the clone is expanded.

v_call: TRBV19
d_call: NA
clone_size: NA
j_call: TRBJ1-4
cdr3_aa: CASNIPQQGLAKELFF
cdr3_nt: TGTGCCAGTAATATCCCCCAACAGGGCCTGGCGAAAGAACTGTTTTTT

v_call: TRBV9
d_call: TRBD1
clone_size: NA
j_call: TRBJ1-1
cdr3_aa: CASSGDRITHTEAFF
cdr3_nt: TGTGCCAGCAGTGGGGACAGGATTACTCACACTGAAGCTTTCTTT

v_call: TRBV5-1
d_call: NA
clone_size: NA
j_call: TRBJ2-7
cdr3_aa: CASSSGRGSYEQYF
cdr3_nt: TGCGCCAGCAGCTCGGGGCGGGGCTCCTACGAGCAGTACTTC

v_call: TRBV2
d_call: TRBD1
clone_size: NA
j_call: TRBJ2-4
cdr3_aa: CASTGTGFTKNIQYF
cdr3_nt: TGTGCCAGTACCGGGACAGGGTTCACCAAAAACATTCAGTACTTC

v_call: TRBV6-5
d_call: TRBD1
clone_size: NA
j_call: TRBJ1-6
cdr3_aa: CASSIGQGVFSPLHF
cdr3_nt: TGTGCCAGCAGCATAGGACAGGGGGTCTTTTCCCCCCTCCACTTT

v_call: TRBV20-1
d_call: TRBD2
clone_size: NA
j_call: TRBJ2-1
cdr3_aa: CSAKRGDPFF
cdr3_nt: TGCAGTGCTAAGCGGGGTGACCCATTCTTC

v_call: TRBV5-6
d_call: TRBD1
clone_size: NA
j_call: TRBJ1-6
cdr3_aa: CASSRGQGYSPLHF
cdr3_nt: TGTGCCAGCAGCCGGGGACAGGGGTATTCACCCCTCCACTTT

v_call: TRBV20-1
d_call: NA
clone_size: NA
j_call: TRBJ2-5
cdr3_aa: CSASQGETQYF
cdr3_nt: TGCAGCGCTAGCCAGGGGGAGACCCAGTACTTC

v_call: TRBV10-2
d_call: NA
clone_size: NA
j_call: TRBJ2-1
cdr3_aa: CASSVRETSEQFF
cdr3_nt: TGCGCCAGCAGTGTGAGGGAGACGTCTGAGCAGTTCTTC

v_call: TRBV5-8
d_call: TRBD1
clone_size: once
j_call: TRBJ1-5
cdr3_aa: CASSGTGWSYSNQPQHF
cdr3_nt: TGTGCCAGCAGCGGGACAGGGTGGTCTTATAGCAATCAGCCCCAGCATTTT

v_call: TRBV5-5
d_call: NA
clone_size: NA
j_call: TRBJ1-2
cdr3_aa: CASSLGAPLRSNYGYTF
cdr3_nt: TGTGCCAGCAGCTTGGGGGCCCCCCTTCGGTCTAACTATGGCTACACCTTC

v_call: TRBV28
d_call: TRBD1
clone_size: NA
j_call: TRBJ1-5
cdr3_aa: CASRDGQGPGNQPQHF
cdr3_nt: TGTGCCAGCAGAGACGGACAGGGCCCCGGCAATCAGCCCCAGCATTTT

v_call: TRBV5-6
d_call: NA
clone_size: NA
j_call: TRBJ2-5
cdr3_aa: CASSFGGVETQYF
cdr3_nt: TGTGCCAGCAGCTTCGGGGGAGTAGAGACCCAGTACTTC

v_call: TRBV6-4
d_call: NA
clone_size: NA
j_call: TRBJ2-1
cdr3_aa: CASSDTKGEKSYNEQFF
cdr3_nt: TGTGCCAGCAGTGACACGAAGGGGGAGAAGTCCTACAATGAGCAGTTCTTC

v_call: TRBV4-1
d_call: NA
clone_size: NA
j_call: TRBJ1-2
cdr3_aa: CASSQSPNPPGYTF
cdr3_nt: TGCGCCAGCAGCCAAAGCCCAAACCCCCCTGGCTACACCTTC

v_call: TRBV27
d_call: TRBD1
clone_size: NA
j_call: TRBJ1-2
cdr3_aa: CASSSRTGRGANGYTF
cdr3_nt: TGTGCCAGCAGTTCCAGGACAGGGAGGGGGGCAAATGGCTACACCTTC

v_call: TRBV7-7
d_call: TRBD2
clone_size: NA
j_call: TRBJ2-1
cdr3_aa: CASSQLGGEGEQFF
cdr3_nt: TGTGCTAGCAGCCAGCTCGGGGGGGAGGGTGAGCAGTTCTTC

v_call: TRBV5-1
d_call: TRBD1
clone_size: NA
j_call: TRBJ1-2
cdr3_aa: CASRPQTGGAYGYTF
cdr3_nt: TGCGCCAGCAGGCCTCAGACAGGGGGCGCCTATGGCTACACCTTC

v_call: TRBV4-2
d_call: NA
clone_size: NA
j_call: TRBJ2-5
cdr3_aa: CASSQEGTTRETQYF
cdr3_nt: TGTGCCAGCAGCCAGGAGGGGACGACGAGAGAGACCCAGTACTTC

v_call: TRBV14
d_call: NA
clone_size: NA
j_call: TRBJ1-6
cdr3_aa: CASSQDLSYNSPLHF
cdr3_nt: TGTGCCAGCAGCCAAGATCTGTCTTATAATTCACCCCTCCACTTT

v_call: TRBV27
d_call: NA
clone_size: NA
j_call: TRBJ2-1
cdr3_aa: CASSLSRDTSYNEQFF
cdr3_nt: TGTGCCAGCAGTTTATCCCGGGACACCTCATACAATGAGCAGTTCTTC

v_call: TRBV28
d_call: NA
clone_size: once
j_call: TRBJ1-6
cdr3_aa: CASSLGGADSPLHF
cdr3_nt: TGTGCCAGCAGTTTAGGTGGAGCGGATTCACCCCTCCACTTT

v_call: TRBV27
d_call: NA
clone_size: NA
j_call: TRBJ2-7
cdr3_aa: CASSTQIKPRGKMGSYEQYF
cdr3_nt: TGTGCCAGCAGTACCCAAATAAAGCCTAGGGGAAAGATGGGCTCCTACGAGCAGTACTTC

v_call: TRBV25-1
d_call: TRBD2
clone_size: NA
j_call: TRBJ2-7
cdr3_aa: CASVSSGETYEQYF
cdr3_nt: TGTGCCAGTGTCTCTAGCGGGGAAACCTACGAGCAGTACTTC

v_call: TRBV27
d_call: TRBD2
clone_size: NA
j_call: TRBJ2-1
cdr3_aa: CASSASRTSGGLYNEQFF
cdr3_nt: TGTGCCAGCAGCGCATCCCGGACTAGCGGGGGGCTCTACAATGAGCAGTTCTTC

v_call: TRBV27
d_call: TRBD1
clone_size: NA
j_call: TRBJ2-5
cdr3_aa: CASTATPGTGGWETQYF
cdr3_nt: TGTGCCAGCACCGCCACCCCCGGGACAGGGGGCTGGGAGACCCAGTACTTC

v_call: TRBV4-3
d_call: TRBD2
clone_size: NA
j_call: TRBJ2-2
cdr3_aa: CASSQRTSGRNTGELFF
cdr3_nt: TGCGCCAGCAGCCAAAGGACTAGCGGGAGGAACACCGGGGAGCTGTTTTTT

v_call: TRBV4-3
d_call: NA
clone_size: NA
j_call: TRBJ2-7
cdr3_aa: CASSQDRGVNSYEQYF
cdr3_nt: TGCGCCAGCAGCCAAGATCGGGGTGTCAACTCCTACGAGCAGTACTTC

v_call: TRBV5-4
d_call: TRBD2
clone_size: once
j_call: TRBJ2-3
cdr3_aa: CASNILAGAGDTQYF
cdr3_nt: TGTGCCAGCAACATACTAGCGGGGGCGGGGGATACGCAGTATTTT

v_call: TRBV19
d_call: NA
clone_size: few
j_call: TRBJ1-1
cdr3_aa: CASSISVPRGEAFF
cdr3_nt: TGTGCCAGTAGTATCTCGGTGCCTCGAGGTGAAGCTTTCTTT

v_call: TRBV5-8
d_call: NA
clone_size: NA
j_call: TRBJ1-1
cdr3_aa: CATRGEANTEAFF
cdr3_nt: TGTGCCACCCGGGGTGAGGCGAACACTGAAGCTTTCTTT

v_call: TRBV9
d_call: TRBD2
clone_size: NA
j_call: TRBJ2-3
cdr3_aa: CASSGTSGRTDTQYF
cdr3_nt: TGTGCCAGCAGCGGGACTAGCGGGAGGACAGATACGCAGTATTTT

v_call: TRBV27
d_call: TRBD2
clone_size: NA
j_call: TRBJ2-1
cdr3_aa: CASSDYTSGGPNEQFF
cdr3_nt: TGTGCCAGCAGTGATTATACTAGCGGGGGGCCCAATGAGCAGTTCTTC

v_call: TRBV6-5
d_call: TRBD2
clone_size: once
j_call: TRBJ2-3
cdr3_aa: CASQPSGGPDTQYF
cdr3_nt: TGTGCCAGCCAACCCAGCGGGGGACCAGATACGCAGTATTTT

v_call: TRBV5-1
d_call: NA
clone_size: NA
j_call: TRBJ2-1
cdr3_aa: CASSLVTNALAEQFF
cdr3_nt: TGCGCCAGCAGCTTGGTGACTAACGCCTTGGCTGAGCAGTTCTTC

v_call: TRBV6-1
d_call: TRBD1
clone_size: NA
j_call: TRBJ2-7
cdr3_aa: CASSYDRVVIHEQYF
cdr3_nt: TGTGCCAGCAGCTATGACAGGGTGGTTATCCACGAGCAGTACTTC

v_call: TRBV6-4
d_call: TRBD1
clone_size: NA
j_call: TRBJ2-3
cdr3_aa: CASSPGQGAPSTDTQYF
cdr3_nt: TGTGCCAGCAGTCCGGGACAGGGGGCGCCGAGCACAGATACGCAGTATTTT

v_call: TRBV29-1
d_call: TRBD2
clone_size: NA
j_call: TRBJ2-1
cdr3_aa: CSVDLIGEASGAFSYNEQFF
cdr3_nt: TGCAGCGTTGATCTGATAGGGGAAGCTAGCGGGGCATTCTCCTACAATGAGCAGTTCTTC

v_call: TRBV23-1
d_call: TRBD1
clone_size: NA
j_call: TRBJ1-2
cdr3_aa: CASSQSRTGNDGYTF
cdr3_nt: TGCGCCAGCAGTCAATCCAGGACAGGGAACGATGGCTACACCTTC

v_call: TRBV27
d_call: NA
clone_size: NA
j_call: TRBJ2-7
cdr3_aa: CASSFTDRSYEQYF
cdr3_nt: TGTGCCAGCAGTTTCACCGACAGGTCCTACGAGCAGTACTTC

v_call: TRBV4-3
d_call: TRBD1
clone_size: NA
j_call: TRBJ1-4
cdr3_aa: CASSQRGGTGHEKLFF
cdr3_nt: TGCGCCAGCAGCCAGAGGGGCGGGACAGGGCATGAAAAACTGTTTTTT

v_call: TRBV6-1
d_call: TRBD1
clone_size: NA
j_call: TRBJ1-5
cdr3_aa: CASSELRVRGRQPQHF
cdr3_nt: TGTGCCAGCAGTGAACTCAGGGTCAGGGGGCGTCAGCCCCAGCATTTT

v_call: TRBV14
d_call: NA
clone_size: NA
j_call: TRBJ2-5
cdr3_aa: CASSQKGHQETQYF
cdr3_nt: TGTGCCAGCAGCCAAAAAGGACATCAAGAGACCCAGTACTTC

v_call: TRBV2
d_call: TRBD1
clone_size: NA
j_call: TRBJ1-1
cdr3_aa: CASKRQGPEAFF
cdr3_nt: TGTGCCAGCAAGAGACAGGGCCCTGAAGCTTTCTTT

v_call: TRBV5-6
d_call: TRBD1
clone_size: NA
j_call: TRBJ1-2
cdr3_aa: CASSFDRGGYTF
cdr3_nt: TGTGCCAGCAGCTTTGACAGGGGAGGCTACACCTTC

v_call: TRBV27
d_call: TRBD1
clone_size: NA
j_call: TRBJ1-5
cdr3_aa: CASITRQGLVTQHF
cdr3_nt: TGTGCCAGCATAACACGACAGGGGTTAGTGACCCAGCATTTT

v_call: TRBV7-2
d_call: NA
clone_size: once
j_call: TRBJ2-7
cdr3_aa: CASSLVESYEQYF
cdr3_nt: TGTGCCAGCAGCTTAGTGGAGTCCTACGAGCAGTACTTC

v_call: TRBV5-1
d_call: TRBD2
clone_size: once
j_call: TRBJ2-5
cdr3_aa: CASSFGNQRGERETQYF
cdr3_nt: TGCGCCAGCAGCTTCGGGAACCAGCGGGGGGAAAGGGAGACCCAGTACTTC

v_call: TRBV4-3
d_call: NA
clone_size: NA
j_call: TRBJ1-1
cdr3_aa: CASSQNDRLNTEAFF
cdr3_nt: TGCGCCAGCAGCCAGAACGACAGGCTAAACACTGAAGCTTTCTTT

v_call: TRBV6-5
d_call: NA
clone_size: NA
j_call: TRBJ2-7
cdr3_aa: CASSSGACNEQYF
cdr3_nt: TGTGCCAGCAGTTCAGGGGCATGCAACGAGCAGTACTTC

v_call: TRBV28
d_call: TRBD1
clone_size: NA
j_call: TRBJ1-2
cdr3_aa: CASTGTGGYGYTF
cdr3_nt: TGTGCCAGCACCGGGACAGGGGGATATGGCTACACCTTC

v_call: TRBV4-2
d_call: NA
clone_size: NA
j_call: TRBJ1-4
cdr3_aa: CASSLRGVRDEKLFF
cdr3_nt: TGTGCCAGCAGCCTGCGCGGAGTACGGGATGAAAAACTGTTTTTT

v_call: TRBV19
d_call: NA
clone_size: NA
j_call: TRBJ1-2
cdr3_aa: CASSSQGLYGYTF
cdr3_nt: TGTGCCAGTAGTTCGCAGGGTTTGTATGGCTACACCTTC

v_call: TRBV5-1
d_call: NA
clone_size: NA
j_call: TRBJ1-2
cdr3_aa: CASTWGGNYGYTF
cdr3_nt: TGCGCCAGCACCTGGGGGGGGAACTATGGCTACACCTTC